This T cell receptor (beta chain) comes out of a study of cytomegalovirus exposure and HLA in healthy donors. Overall study findings and caveats: The tendency of first-cohort TCR clusters to co-occur in the 120 or so validation repertoires emerged from a later analysis.

A remark on this clone: Its antigen is undetermined.

TCRdb's copy holds only in-frame clones and misses some; the assay was immunoSEQ multiplex PCR. In the table there are some 130,000 clones, 89% of which are singletons. Donors came from a validation cohort of over a hundred subjects, distinct from the first 666-subject cohort. The germline gives CDR1 SGHAT, CDR2 FQNNGV. The CDR3 runs to 13 residues. Trimming took off 6 bases at V and 8 bases at J, with 14 bases between the two ends. This chain joins TRBV11-2 and TRBJ1-3; D is unclear. The sequenced sample was PBMCs. This clonotype originated in a woman between 18 and 29 years old in good health and CMV-seronegative. The CDR3 reads CASSTTKGDTIYF. The CDR3 DNA follows: TGTGCCAGCAGTACCACGAAAGGAGACACCATATATTTT.